This TCR beta chain was documented in a study of cytotoxic CD8 clonotypes in ibrutinib-treated CLL. Frozen-stored PBMCs produced about 2 micrograms of genomic DNA for TCR beta libraries. Repertoires were generated with immunoSEQ multiplex PCR, while TCRdb's copy carries only in-frame clones and drops some. The data show some 300,000 clones, with approximately 80% seen just once and over 5.5% held by the top ten. To note about this clone: Its specificity is unknown.

Study findings and constraints: At progression, clonality fell back toward baseline after rising at ibrutinib response. Public clonotypes, rarely seen, contracted or held steady on treatment.

The V segment lost 7 bases and the J segment 13 bases; nucleotides outside the gene matches: 14. CDR3 size: 14 residues. CDR1 and CDR2 from the germline V gene are MNHEY and SMNVEV (reference sequence). Sequencing was performed on PBMCs, taken before ibrutinib treatment. The receptor was derived from a human donor with chronic lymphocytic leukemia. The J gene is TRBJ2-2, the V gene TRBV27; 8 bases align to TRBD1. The CDR3 reads CASTKGFGQGGLFF. The DNA for the CDR3 is TGTGCCAGCACCAAAGGGTTCGGACAGGGAGGGCTGTTTTTT.